This TCR beta chain came from a study of CD8 T cells in cerebrospinal fluid in Alzheimer's disease. This CDR3 is 15 amino acids long. CDR1 DFQATT and CDR2 SNEGSKA come from the germline V gene (reference sequence). 10X single-cell V(D)J and 5' gene-expression libraries profiled CSF cells. Reanalyzing the 10x single-cell sequencing reads, TCRdb keeps one entry per CDR3 protein, without DNA. This table holds approximately 1,000 distinct CDR3 sequences. This chain joins TRBV20-1 and TRBJ2-7; absent DNA, TCRdb's TRBD2 call cannot be checked. The sample taken for sequencing was cerebrospinal fluid. The clonotype originates from a human donor in good health. The CDR3 here is CSARVKGPLTYEQYF.